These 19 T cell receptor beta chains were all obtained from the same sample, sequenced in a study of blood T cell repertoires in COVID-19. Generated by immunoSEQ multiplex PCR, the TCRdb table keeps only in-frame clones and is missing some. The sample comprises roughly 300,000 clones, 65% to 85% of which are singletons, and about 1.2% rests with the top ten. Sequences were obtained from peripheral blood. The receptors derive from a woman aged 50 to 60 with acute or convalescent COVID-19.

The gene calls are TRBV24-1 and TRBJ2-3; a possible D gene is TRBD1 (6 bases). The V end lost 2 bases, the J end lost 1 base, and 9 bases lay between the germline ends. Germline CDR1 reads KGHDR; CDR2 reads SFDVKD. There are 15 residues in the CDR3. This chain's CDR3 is CATSDYREGTDTQYF. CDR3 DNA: TGTGCCACCAGTGATTACAGGGAAGGCACAGATACGCAGTATTTT.

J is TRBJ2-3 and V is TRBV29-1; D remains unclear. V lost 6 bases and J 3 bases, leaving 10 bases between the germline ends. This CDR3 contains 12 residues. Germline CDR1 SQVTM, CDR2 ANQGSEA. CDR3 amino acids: CSVVRGTDTQYF. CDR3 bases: TGCAGCGTGGTTAGAGGAACAGATACGCAGTATTTT.

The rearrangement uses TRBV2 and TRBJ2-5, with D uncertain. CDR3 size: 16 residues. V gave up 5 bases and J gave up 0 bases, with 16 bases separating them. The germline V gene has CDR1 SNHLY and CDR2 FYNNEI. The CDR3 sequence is CASSNPQEINQETQYF. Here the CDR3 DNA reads TGTGCCAGCAGTAACCCACAAGAAATAAACCAAGAGACCCAGTACTTC.

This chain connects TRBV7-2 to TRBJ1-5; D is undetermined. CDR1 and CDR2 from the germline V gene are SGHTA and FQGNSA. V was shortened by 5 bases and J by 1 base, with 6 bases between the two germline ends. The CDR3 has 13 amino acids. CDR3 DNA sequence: TGTGCCAGCAGCCACAAAAGCAATCAGCCCCAGCATTTT. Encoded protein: CASSHKSNQPQHF.

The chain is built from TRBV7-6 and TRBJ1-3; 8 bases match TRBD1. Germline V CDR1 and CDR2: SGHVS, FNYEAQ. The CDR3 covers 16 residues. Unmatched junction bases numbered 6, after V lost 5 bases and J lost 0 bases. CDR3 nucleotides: TGTGCCAGCAGCACAGGGGGACTAAACTCTGGAAACACCATATATTTT. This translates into CASSTGGLNSGNTIYF.

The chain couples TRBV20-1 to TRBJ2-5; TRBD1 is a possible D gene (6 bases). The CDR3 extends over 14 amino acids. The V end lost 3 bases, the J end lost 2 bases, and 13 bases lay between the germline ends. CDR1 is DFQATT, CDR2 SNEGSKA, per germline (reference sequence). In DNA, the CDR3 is TGCAGTGCTAGTCCCGGGACATCGCAAGAGACCCAGTACTTC. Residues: CSASPGTSQETQYF.

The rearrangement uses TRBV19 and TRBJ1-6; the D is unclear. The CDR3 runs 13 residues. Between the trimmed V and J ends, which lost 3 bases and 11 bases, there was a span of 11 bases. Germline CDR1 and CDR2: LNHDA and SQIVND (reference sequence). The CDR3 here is CASSIGWATPLHF. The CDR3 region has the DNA TGTGCCAGTAGTATTGGTTGGGCAACACCCCTCCACTTT.

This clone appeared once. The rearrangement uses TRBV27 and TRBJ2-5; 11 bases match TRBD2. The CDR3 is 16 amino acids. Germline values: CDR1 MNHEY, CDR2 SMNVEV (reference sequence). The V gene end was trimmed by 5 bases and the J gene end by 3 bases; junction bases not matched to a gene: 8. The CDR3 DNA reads TGTGCCAGCAGTGCGCTAGCGGGGGGCATGGAAGAGACCCAGTACTTC. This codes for CASSALAGGMEETQYF.

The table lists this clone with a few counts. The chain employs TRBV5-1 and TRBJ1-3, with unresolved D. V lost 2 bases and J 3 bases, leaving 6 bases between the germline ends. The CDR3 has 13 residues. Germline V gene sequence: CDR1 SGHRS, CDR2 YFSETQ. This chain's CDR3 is CASSLTGGNTIYF. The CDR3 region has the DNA TGCGCCAGCAGCTTAACCGGTGGAAACACCATATATTTT.

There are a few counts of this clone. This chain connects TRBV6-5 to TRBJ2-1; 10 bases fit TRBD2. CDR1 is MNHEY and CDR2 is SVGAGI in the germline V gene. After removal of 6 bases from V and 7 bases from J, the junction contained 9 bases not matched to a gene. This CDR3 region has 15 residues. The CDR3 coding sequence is TGTGCCAGCAGGGTGCAAGCGGGGGGGCGAAATGAGCAGTTCTTC. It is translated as CASRVQAGGRNEQFF.

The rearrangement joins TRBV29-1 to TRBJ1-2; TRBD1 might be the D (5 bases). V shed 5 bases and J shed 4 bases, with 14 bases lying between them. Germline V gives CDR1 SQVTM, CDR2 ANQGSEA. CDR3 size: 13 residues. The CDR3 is CSVRGREGYGYTF. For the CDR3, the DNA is TGCAGCGTTCGCGGCAGGGAGGGCTATGGCTACACCTTC.

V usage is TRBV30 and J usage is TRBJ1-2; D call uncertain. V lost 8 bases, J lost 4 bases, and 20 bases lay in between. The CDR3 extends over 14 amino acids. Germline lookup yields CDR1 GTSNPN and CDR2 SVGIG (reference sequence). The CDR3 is CAGSSGLRGYGYTF. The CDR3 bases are TGTGCCGGATCCAGTGGCCTCCGGGGCTATGGCTACACCTTC.

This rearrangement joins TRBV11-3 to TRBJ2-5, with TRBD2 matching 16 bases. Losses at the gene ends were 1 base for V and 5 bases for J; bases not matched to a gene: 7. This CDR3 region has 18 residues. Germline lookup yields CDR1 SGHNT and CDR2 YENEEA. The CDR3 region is CASSLGTGLAGGPETQYF. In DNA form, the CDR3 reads TGTGCCAGCAGCTTAGGAACGGGACTAGCGGGGGGGCCGGAGACCCAGTACTTC.

The CDR3 DNA follows: TGTGCCAGTAGTGAAAGGGGGACCTCTCAAAATGAAAAACTGTTTTTT. Translation gives CASSERGTSQNEKLFF. This chain links TRBV19 with TRBJ1-4; D is possibly TRBD1 (6 bases). The CDR3 spans 16 residues. Looked up from germline, CDR1 is LNHDA and CDR2 is SQIVND (reference sequence). Trimming cost V 5 bases and J 5 bases, with 18 bases left between them.

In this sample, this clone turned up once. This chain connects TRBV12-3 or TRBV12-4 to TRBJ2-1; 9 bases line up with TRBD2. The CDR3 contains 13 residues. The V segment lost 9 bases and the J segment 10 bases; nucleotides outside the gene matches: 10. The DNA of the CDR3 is TGTGCCAGTACTCCGGGACTAGCCGGCGAGCAGTTCTTC. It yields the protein CASTPGLAGEQFF.

CDR3 bases: TGTGCCAGCAGCCTGAGATCTAGCTTAGGCCGCACAGATACGCAGTATTTT. Its protein is CASSLRSSLGRTDTQYF. The chain employs TRBV3-1 (or the pseudogene TRBV3-2) and TRBJ2-3, with a tentative D call TRBD2 (5 bases). From germline, CDR1 is LGHDT and CDR2 YNNKEL (reference sequence). The CDR3 extends over 17 amino acids. The V gene lost 4 bases and the J gene lost 1 base, with 18 bases spanning the gap.

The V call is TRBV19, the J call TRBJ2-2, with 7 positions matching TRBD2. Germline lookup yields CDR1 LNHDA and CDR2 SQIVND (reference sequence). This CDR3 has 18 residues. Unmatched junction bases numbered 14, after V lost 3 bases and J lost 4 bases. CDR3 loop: CASSMWGGGSSTTGELFF. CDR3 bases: TGTGCCAGTAGTATGTGGGGCGGCGGGAGCTCGACCACCGGGGAGCTGTTTTTT.

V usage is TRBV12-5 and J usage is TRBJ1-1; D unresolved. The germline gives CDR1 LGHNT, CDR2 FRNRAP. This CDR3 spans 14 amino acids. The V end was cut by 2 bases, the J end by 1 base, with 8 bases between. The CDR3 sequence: CASGLLLPNTEAFF. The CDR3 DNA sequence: TGTGCTAGTGGTTTGCTTCTCCCGAACACTGAAGCTTTCTTT.

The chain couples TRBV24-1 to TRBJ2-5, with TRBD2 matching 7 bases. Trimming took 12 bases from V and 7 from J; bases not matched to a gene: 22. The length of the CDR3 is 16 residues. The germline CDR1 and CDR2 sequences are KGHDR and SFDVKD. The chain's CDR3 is CASSGVSGGTDRTQYF. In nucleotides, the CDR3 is TGTGCCTCCTCTGGCGTTTCGGGGGGAACCGACCGGACCCAGTACTTC.